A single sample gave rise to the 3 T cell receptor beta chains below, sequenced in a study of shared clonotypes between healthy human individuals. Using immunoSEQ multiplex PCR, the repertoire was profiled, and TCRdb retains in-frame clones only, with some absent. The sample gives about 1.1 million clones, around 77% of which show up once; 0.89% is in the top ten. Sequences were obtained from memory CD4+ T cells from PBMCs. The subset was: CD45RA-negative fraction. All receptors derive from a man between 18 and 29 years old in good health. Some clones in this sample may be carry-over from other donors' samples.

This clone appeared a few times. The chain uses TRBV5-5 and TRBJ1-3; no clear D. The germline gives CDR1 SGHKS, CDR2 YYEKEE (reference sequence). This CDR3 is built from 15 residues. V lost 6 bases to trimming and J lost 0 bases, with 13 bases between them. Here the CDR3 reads CASKGNPISGNTIYF. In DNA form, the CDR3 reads TGTGCCAGCAAGGGAAACCCGATCTCTGGAAACACCATATATTTT.

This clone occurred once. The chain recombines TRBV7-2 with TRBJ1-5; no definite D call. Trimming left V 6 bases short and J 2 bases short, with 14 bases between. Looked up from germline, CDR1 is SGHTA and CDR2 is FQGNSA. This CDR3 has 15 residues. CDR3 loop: CASSPGRGGNQPQHF. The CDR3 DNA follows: TGTGCCAGCAGTCCCGGGCGGGGTGGCAATCAGCCCCAGCATTTT.

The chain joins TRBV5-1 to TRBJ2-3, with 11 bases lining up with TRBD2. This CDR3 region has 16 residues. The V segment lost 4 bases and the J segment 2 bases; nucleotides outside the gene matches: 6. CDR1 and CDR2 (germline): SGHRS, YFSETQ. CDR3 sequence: CASSPELAGDTDTQYF. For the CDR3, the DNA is TGCGCCAGCAGCCCGGAACTAGCGGGAGACACAGATACGCAGTATTTT.